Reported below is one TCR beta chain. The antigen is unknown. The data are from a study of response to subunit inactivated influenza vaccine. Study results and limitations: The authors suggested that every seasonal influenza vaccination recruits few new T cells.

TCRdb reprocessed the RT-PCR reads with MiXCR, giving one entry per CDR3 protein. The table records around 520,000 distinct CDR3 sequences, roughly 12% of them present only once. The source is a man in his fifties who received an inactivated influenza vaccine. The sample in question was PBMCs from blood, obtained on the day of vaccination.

CDR3 DNA sequence: TGTGCCAGCAGCTTGACAGCCGCCAAAAACATTCAGTACTTC. It specifies CASSLTAAKNIQYF. The rearrangement uses TRBV7-9 and TRBJ2-4; D might be TRBD1 (5 bases). The CDR3 is 14 amino acids. Germline V gene data show CDR1 as SEHNR and CDR2 as FQNEAQ (reference sequence). Trimming cost V 3 bases and J 1 base, with 7 bases left between them.